Listed below are T cell receptor beta chains from one sample, sequenced in a study of T cells in Graves' hyperthyroidism and ophthalmopathy. TCRdb re-derived calls from the multiplex PCR reads in MiXCR, one entry per CDR3 protein. The sample lists roughly 360,000 distinct CDR3 sequences, roughly 13% occurring once. What was sequenced was blood. The origin of the receptors is a man between 25 and 39 years old with Graves' hyperthyroidism that later progressed to Graves' ophthalmopathy. The CDR3 runs from the conserved cysteine through the conserved F or W. The order of the fields is V gene, clone size, D gene, J gene, CDR3 DNA, CDR3 protein. A D gene is named only where the DNA matches it firmly. Only some rows state a clone size, as once, few, many or a class for expanded clones.

V gene: TRBV28; clone size: many; D gene: .; J gene: TRBJ1-2; CDR3 DNA: TGTGCCAGCAGCGACGGGGGGGACTATGGCTACACCTTC; CDR3 protein: CASSDGGDYGYTF
V gene: TRBV7-9; clone size: many; D gene: .; J gene: TRBJ1-1; CDR3 DNA: TGTGCCAGCAGCTTGCCCGCGGTAGGAAGCACTGAAGCTTTCTTT; CDR3 protein: CASSLPAVGSTEAFF
V gene: TRBV11-1; clone size: many; D gene: .; J gene: TRBJ1-1; CDR3 DNA: TGTGCCAGCAGCTTAGCGGGCGTCGGGAACACTGAAGCTTTCTTT; CDR3 protein: CASSLAGVGNTEAFF
V gene: TRBV7-2; clone size: few; D gene: .; J gene: TRBJ2-1; CDR3 DNA: TGTGCCAGCAGGATAGACAGGACCGATGAGCAGTTCTTC; CDR3 protein: CASRIDRTDEQFF
V gene: TRBV11-2; clone size: .; D gene: .; J gene: TRBJ2-5; CDR3 DNA: TGTGCCAGCAGCTTTACCAAACAAGAGACCCAGTACTTC; CDR3 protein: CASSFTKQETQYF
V gene: TRBV11-2; clone size: many; D gene: .; J gene: TRBJ2-1; CDR3 DNA: TGTGCCAGCAGCTTAGGGGGGGCATCCTACAATGAGCAGTTCTTC; CDR3 protein: CASSLGGASYNEQFF
V gene: TRBV6-2/TRBV6-3; clone size: many; D gene: .; J gene: TRBJ1-1; CDR3 DNA: TGTGCCAGCAGTTACTGGGAGGGTGAAGCTTTCTTT; CDR3 protein: CASSYWEGEAFF
V gene: TRBV11-2; clone size: many; D gene: TRBD1; J gene: TRBJ2-1; CDR3 DNA: TGTGCCAGCAGCTTAGAACCAGGGGGCATGTATGAGCAGTTCTTC; CDR3 protein: CASSLEPGGMYEQFF
V gene: TRBV9; clone size: .; D gene: .; J gene: TRBJ1-6; CDR3 DNA: TGTGCCAGCAGCGTAGGAGGGAATATCTACTCACCCCTCCACTTT; CDR3 protein: CASSVGGNIYSPLHF
V gene: TRBV12-3/TRBV12-4; clone size: many; D gene: .; J gene: TRBJ2-5; CDR3 DNA: TGTGCCAGCAGCCCCTCGGGGGACCGGGGGGAGACCCAGTACTTC; CDR3 protein: CASSPSGDRGETQYF
V gene: TRBV2; clone size: many; D gene: .; J gene: TRBJ1-5; CDR3 DNA: TGTGCCAGCAGTCGCTCCGACAGGACTGGTTTGGGGCGGCAGCCCCAGCATTTT; CDR3 protein: CASSRSDRTGLGRQPQHF
V gene: TRBV5-1; clone size: many; D gene: TRBD1; J gene: TRBJ2-5; CDR3 DNA: TGCGCCAGCAGCTCTCGGACAGGGGGACGTGAGACCCAGTACTTC; CDR3 protein: CASSSRTGGRETQYF
V gene: TRBV19; clone size: .; D gene: .; J gene: TRBJ1-3; CDR3 DNA: TGTGCCAGTAGGAGCTATGGCTCTGGAAACACCATATATTTT; CDR3 protein: CASRSYGSGNTIYF
V gene: TRBV12-3/TRBV12-4; clone size: .; D gene: TRBD2; J gene: TRBJ2-1; CDR3 DNA: TGTGCCAGCAGTTTTCCCCTAGCGGGGGTTTATGAGCAGTTCTTC; CDR3 protein: CASSFPLAGVYEQFF
V gene: TRBV20-1; clone size: many; D gene: TRBD1; J gene: TRBJ1-1; CDR3 DNA: TGCAGTGCTAGAGGGGGTTCGGACAGGGAAATAAACACTGAAGCTTTCTTT; CDR3 protein: CSARGGSDREINTEAFF
V gene: TRBV6-1; clone size: .; D gene: TRBD1; J gene: TRBJ2-3; CDR3 DNA: TGTGCCAGCAGTGATCCAGGGGGAGATCGAATAAGGGGCACAGATACGCAGTATTTT; CDR3 protein: CASSDPGGDRIRGTDTQYF
V gene: TRBV27; clone size: many; D gene: .; J gene: TRBJ2-3; CDR3 DNA: TGTGCCAGCAGTTCTGACACTCGAGGGATCACAGATACGCAGTATTTT; CDR3 protein: CASSSDTRGITDTQYF
V gene: TRBV12-3/TRBV12-4; clone size: many; D gene: .; J gene: TRBJ1-2; CDR3 DNA: TGTGCCAGCAGCAATCGGGTTAGGCAAGGCTACACCTTC; CDR3 protein: CASSNRVRQGYTF
V gene: TRBV11-3; clone size: .; D gene: TRBD1; J gene: TRBJ2-2; CDR3 DNA: TGTGCCAGCAGCTTATGGACAGGGAACACCGGGGAGCTGTTTTTT; CDR3 protein: CASSLWTGNTGELFF
V gene: TRBV7-8; clone size: many; D gene: .; J gene: TRBJ2-5; CDR3 DNA: TGTGCCAGCAGCTTTTGGGGGGCGGAGACCCAGTACTTC; CDR3 protein: CASSFWGAETQYF
V gene: TRBV20-1; clone size: many; D gene: TRBD1; J gene: TRBJ2-7; CDR3 DNA: TGCAGTGCTAGAGGGACAGGGGGGGCCTACGAGCAGTACTTC; CDR3 protein: CSARGTGGAYEQYF
V gene: TRBV7-8; clone size: .; D gene: TRBD2; J gene: TRBJ2-1; CDR3 DNA: TGTGCCAGCAGCCCAGCGAGCGGGGCCTACGAGCAGTTCTTC; CDR3 protein: CASSPASGAYEQFF
V gene: TRBV24-1; clone size: many; D gene: TRBD1; J gene: TRBJ2-5; CDR3 DNA: TGTGCCACCAGTGATCCCGGGACAGAAGAGACCCAGTACTTC; CDR3 protein: CATSDPGTEETQYF
V gene: TRBV6-1; clone size: many; D gene: .; J gene: TRBJ1-2; CDR3 DNA: TGTGCCAGCACCTACGGATTCGGGGGATCCTATGGCTACACCTTC; CDR3 protein: CASTYGFGGSYGYTF
V gene: TRBV30; clone size: .; D gene: .; J gene: TRBJ2-2; CDR3 DNA: TGTGCCTGGAGTGTAAGGAGAGGGGACCGCACCGGGGAGCTGTTTTTT; CDR3 protein: CAWSVRRGDRTGELFF
V gene: TRBV11-3; clone size: many; D gene: .; J gene: TRBJ2-1; CDR3 DNA: TGTGCCAGCAGCTTAGACTTTGAGCAGTTCTTC; CDR3 protein: CASSLDFEQFF
V gene: TRBV4-1; clone size: .; D gene: TRBD1; J gene: TRBJ1-2; CDR3 DNA: TGCGCCAGCAGCCCACAGGGGGTGAGTGGCTACACCTTC; CDR3 protein: CASSPQGVSGYTF
V gene: TRBV6-1; clone size: many; D gene: TRBD1; J gene: TRBJ1-5; CDR3 DNA: TGTGCCAGCAGTAGCCGGGACAGCCTATATAGCAATCAGCCCCAGCATTTT; CDR3 protein: CASSSRDSLYSNQPQHF
V gene: TRBV2; clone size: many; D gene: .; J gene: TRBJ1-5; CDR3 DNA: TGTGCCAGCAGTGAAGGGAAGGGCCTCAATCAGCCCCAGCATTTT; CDR3 protein: CASSEGKGLNQPQHF
V gene: TRBV2; clone size: many; D gene: .; J gene: TRBJ1-6; CDR3 DNA: TGTGCCAGCGAGGGGAGCTCCTATAATTCACCCCTCCACTTT; CDR3 protein: CASEGSSYNSPLHF
V gene: TRBV12-5; clone size: many; D gene: TRBD1; J gene: TRBJ2-3; CDR3 DNA: TGTGCTAGTGGTTTGGTATTGACAGGGAACGCAGATACGCAGTATTTT; CDR3 protein: CASGLVLTGNADTQYF
V gene: TRBV19; clone size: few; D gene: .; J gene: TRBJ2-2; CDR3 DNA: TGTGCCAGTAGTATATTTAGCGGTGGGACCGGGGAGCTGTTTTTT; CDR3 protein: CASSIFSGGTGELFF
V gene: TRBV5-4; clone size: few; D gene: TRBD1; J gene: TRBJ2-2; CDR3 DNA: TGTGCCAGCAGCCAAAAGACAGGGGGCGGTAACACCGGGGAGCTGTTTTTT; CDR3 protein: CASSQKTGGGNTGELFF
V gene: TRBV10-3; clone size: many; D gene: TRBD1; J gene: TRBJ1-5; CDR3 DNA: TGTGCCATCAGCCGGGACAGGCAAACGCTTCAGCCCCAGCATTTT; CDR3 protein: CAISRDRQTLQPQHF
V gene: TRBV5-5; clone size: few; D gene: .; J gene: TRBJ2-2; CDR3 DNA: TGTGCCAGCAGCCACCGACAGCCCTCGAACACCGGGGAGCTGTTTTTT; CDR3 protein: CASSHRQPSNTGELFF
V gene: TRBV4-1; clone size: .; D gene: .; J gene: TRBJ2-3; CDR3 DNA: TGCGCCAGCAGCCAAAAGGGGTTGGGCACACATACGCAGTATTTT; CDR3 protein: CASSQKGLGTHTQYF
V gene: TRBV5-1; clone size: many; D gene: TRBD1; J gene: TRBJ1-2; CDR3 DNA: TGTGCCAGCAGTTTGGGACAGGGGGCCTATGGCTACACCTTC; CDR3 protein: CASSLGQGAYGYTF
V gene: TRBV2; clone size: .; D gene: .; J gene: TRBJ1-6; CDR3 DNA: TGTGCCGGGGCCGGATTTGCTCCACCCCTCCACTTT; CDR3 protein: CAGAGFAPPLHF
V gene: TRBV5-1; clone size: many; D gene: TRBD1; J gene: TRBJ1-6; CDR3 DNA: TGCGCCAGCAGCTTGGGGACAGGGGCTGGATCACCCCTCCACTTT; CDR3 protein: CASSLGTGAGSPLHF
V gene: TRBV27; clone size: many; D gene: .; J gene: TRBJ2-7; CDR3 DNA: TGTGCCAGCAGTTCATCCTCTTCAGGGCGGAACGAGCAGTACTTC; CDR3 protein: CASSSSSSGRNEQYF
V gene: TRBV12-3/TRBV12-4; clone size: many; D gene: .; J gene: TRBJ2-2; CDR3 DNA: TGTGCCAGCAGTGGGGGGGGGGCGGCCTCGAACACCGGGGAGCTGTTTTTT; CDR3 protein: CASSGGGAASNTGELFF
V gene: TRBV11-3; clone size: many; D gene: .; J gene: TRBJ2-7; CDR3 DNA: TGTGCCAGCAGCCCCCGAGTGCGGGGGACAACTGGCGAGCAGTACTTC; CDR3 protein: CASSPRVRGTTGEQYF
V gene: TRBV4-1; clone size: once; D gene: .; J gene: TRBJ2-1; CDR3 DNA: TGCGCCAGCAGCCAAGGACGGCCTAGCGCGTACAATGAGCAGTTCTTC; CDR3 protein: CASSQGRPSAYNEQFF